Following are 28 T cell receptor beta chains from one sample sequenced in a study of blood T cell repertoires in COVID-19. The assay was immunoSEQ multiplex PCR, and TCRdb's table has in-frame clones only and misses some. The table records roughly 63,000 clones, roughly four fifths of them present only once. Sequenced: peripheral blood. Every receptor here comes from a human donor in a cohort sampled during active COVID-19.

The chain carries TRBV11-2 and TRBJ2-7; 7 bases line up with TRBD2. Germline V gene sequence: CDR1 SGHAT, CDR2 FQNNGV. CDR3 length: 15 amino acids. J lost 2 bases, V lost 3 bases, and 7 bases had no gene match. This CDR3 reads CASSFPFAGAYEQYF. Written as DNA, the CDR3 is TGTGCCAGCAGCTTTCCCTTTGCGGGAGCCTACGAGCAGTACTTC.

The rearrangement links TRBV6-6 to TRBJ2-1; D perhaps matches TRBD1 (6 bases). V lost 6 bases to trimming and J lost 8 bases, with 17 bases between them. The CDR3 covers 14 residues. Germline lookup yields CDR1 MNHNY and CDR2 SVGAGI (reference sequence). The CDR3 protein is CASSHYTSGDEQFF. DNA of the CDR3: TGTGCCAGCAGCCATTACACCTCAGGGGATGAGCAGTTCTTC.

This chain uses TRBV6-6 with TRBJ2-3; TRBD2 matches 12 bases. CDR3 length: 16 amino acids. Per germline, CDR1 MNHNY and CDR2 SVGAGI (reference sequence). The V gene end was trimmed by 4 bases and the J gene end by 6 bases; junction bases not matched to a gene: 8. This CDR3 is CASSSTSGSIVDTQYF. The CDR3 DNA is TGTGCCAGCAGTTCGACTAGCGGGAGTATTGTGGATACGCAGTATTTT.

This clone was seen more than once but under ten times. The gene calls are TRBV7-9 and TRBJ2-2; unclear D gene. Germline CDR1 and CDR2: SEHNR and FQNEAQ (reference sequence). The CDR3 is made up of 13 amino acids. Trimming shortened V by 2 bases and J by 5 bases, and 6 bases separated the two germline ends. In DNA, the CDR3 is TGTGCCAGCAGCTTACTCTTAACCGGGGAGCTGTTTTTT. As protein: CASSLLLTGELFF.

This rearrangement joins TRBV4-3 to TRBJ2-7, with 9 bases that match TRBD1. The V gene end was trimmed by 5 bases and the J gene end by 5 bases; junction bases not matched to a gene: 10. CDR3 length: 15 residues. Per the germline V gene, CDR1 is LGHNA and CDR2 is YSLEER. DNA of the CDR3: TGCGCCAGCAGCATTGGAAGGGACAGGGAGGACGAGCAGTACTTC. It encodes CASSIGRDREDEQYF.

The V gene is TRBV3-1 (or the pseudogene TRBV3-2), the J gene TRBJ2-1, with 11 bases fitting TRBD2. The CDR3 consists of 18 residues. Germline assignment: CDR1 LGHDT and CDR2 YNNKEL (reference sequence). The ends lost 0 bases at V and 3 bases at J; junction bases unmatched: 7. The CDR3 DNA reads TGTGCCAGCAGCCAAGACTTCCTTAGCGGGAGGGACTACAATGAGCAGTTCTTC. Its protein is CASSQDFLSGRDYNEQFF.

The chain uses TRBV3-1 (or the pseudogene TRBV3-2) and TRBJ1-1; D might be TRBD1 (6 bases). Germline-derived CDR1 and CDR2 are LGHDT and YNNKEL (reference sequence). CDR3 length equals 16 residues. The V and J ends lost 3 bases and 0 bases respectively, with 14 bases between them. The CDR3 loop is CASSQMPTGMNTEAFF. The CDR3 DNA reads TGTGCCAGCAGCCAGATGCCGACAGGTATGAACACTGAAGCTTTCTTT.

The chain combines TRBV25-1 with TRBJ2-7; possibly TRBD2 for D (6 bases). CDR1 MGHDK and CDR2 SYGVNS come from the germline V gene. Trimming pared 1 base from V and 5 bases from J, leaving 15 bases between. The CDR3 spans 15 residues. The CDR3 here is CASSESRRELHEQYF. CDR3 in DNA: TGTGCCAGCAGTGAATCCCGGAGGGAGCTCCACGAGCAGTACTTC.

The chain carries TRBV7-2 and TRBJ1-2, with 7 nucleotides matching TRBD1. With V trimmed by 5 bases and J by 6 bases, 12 bases remained unmatched. The CDR3 runs to 15 residues. Germline V gives CDR1 SGHTA, CDR2 FQGNSA. The CDR3 protein is CASSARQGRMHGYTF. DNA for the CDR3: TGTGCCAGCAGCGCGAGACAGGGTCGAATGCATGGCTACACCTTC.

This clone has just a few counts. The chain links TRBV6-1 to TRBJ1-2, with D perhaps matching TRBD1 (6 bases). The germline gives CDR1 MNHNS, CDR2 SASEGT. The CDR3 totals 16 residues. With 1 base removed from V and 3 bases from J, the gap between germline ends came to 15 bases. CDR3 loop: CASSEDPTGHYYGYTF. CDR3 DNA: TGTGCCAGCAGTGAAGACCCCACAGGGCACTACTATGGCTACACCTTC.

The chain links TRBV28 to TRBJ2-7, with a weak D call TRBD2 (5 bases). CDR1 and CDR2 from the germline V gene are MDHEN and SYDVKM. Trimming pared 4 bases from V and 3 bases from J, leaving 22 bases between. CDR3 length: 17 amino acids. The chain's CDR3 is CASSWGAGGRLNYEQYF. The CDR3 region has the DNA TGTGCCAGCAGTTGGGGTGCGGGTGGCAGACTCAACTACGAGCAGTACTTC.

This clone is a singleton in its sample. The chain links TRBV11-2 to TRBJ2-5, with TRBD1 matching 7 bases. V gave up 5 bases and J gave up 0 bases; unmatched junction bases: 3. The CDR3 is 14 amino acids. Per the germline V gene, CDR1 is SGHAT and CDR2 is FQNNGV. CDR3 nucleotide sequence: TGTGCCAGCAGCCGGGGACAGAACCAAGAGACCCAGTACTTC. Residues: CASSRGQNQETQYF.

As DNA, the CDR3 is TGTGCCAGCAGTTTTGCGCGGGAGGGCCCTGGCACAGATACGCAGTATTTT. Encoded protein: CASSFAREGPGTDTQYF. The chain uses TRBV27 and TRBJ2-3, with 9 positions matching TRBD2. The V and J ends lost 3 bases and 1 base, in that order; junction bases with no gene match: 8. This CDR3 comprises 17 residues. Germline V gene sequence: CDR1 MNHEY, CDR2 SMNVEV (reference sequence).

The CDR3 region has the DNA TGTGCCAGTATTTCTTTAGGGGCGGGAGGGGCTAATGAGCAGTTCTTC. Its protein is CASISLGAGGANEQFF. J is TRBJ2-1 and V is TRBV19, with TRBD2 matching over 9 bases. The CDR3 covers 16 residues. Germline CDR1 is LNHDA and CDR2 is SQIVND (reference sequence). Unmatched junction bases numbered 14, after V lost 7 bases and J lost 7 bases. The whole variable domain, remainder taken from reference TRBV19 and TRBJ2-1, is DGGITQSPKYLFRKEGQNVTLSCEQNLNHDAMYWYRQDPGQGLRLIYYSQIVNDFQKGDIAEGYSVSREKKESFPLTVTSAQKNPTAFYLCASISLGAGGANEQFFGPGTRLTVL.

This chain links TRBV4-1 with TRBJ2-7; 7 nucleotides match TRBD1. The CDR3 covers 15 residues. With V trimmed by 3 bases and J by 2 bases, 7 bases remained unmatched. Germline V gene lookup returns CDR1 MGHRA and CDR2 YSYEKL. CDR3 in DNA: TGCGCCAGCAGCCAGGGGGAACAGGGGCCCTACGAGCAGTACTTC. Its protein product is CASSQGEQGPYEQYF.

The chain is built from TRBV13 and TRBJ2-6, with 7 bases fitting TRBD1. CDR3 length equals 17 residues. V shed 6 bases, J shed 2 bases, and the junction held 10 bases outside the gene matches. The germline V gene encodes CDR1 PRHDT and CDR2 FYEKMQ (reference sequence). The CDR3 coding sequence is TGTGCCAGCAGTTTTAGAATCACAGGGGCTGGGGCCAACGTCCTGACTTTC. Its protein product is CASSFRITGAGANVLTF.

The chain links TRBV6-5 to TRBJ2-3; 11 positions match TRBD2. The J segment lost 2 bases and the V segment lost 4 bases, leaving 5 bases of the junction unmatched. Germline values: CDR1 MNHEY, CDR2 SVGAGI. The CDR3 sequence is 16 residues long. Written as DNA, the CDR3 is TGTGCCAGCAGTTCGGGGACTAGCGGAACCACAGATACGCAGTATTTT. It translates to CASSSGTSGTTDTQYF.

This chain uses TRBV24-1 with TRBJ1-5, with D perhaps TRBD1 (6 bases). The length of the CDR3 is 14 residues. CDR1 and CDR2 from the germline V gene are KGHDR and SFDVKD. Deletions cut 3 bases from V and 4 bases from J, with 9 bases between. Written as DNA, the CDR3 is TGTGCCACCAGTGATGCAGGGACAAATCAGCCCCAGCATTTT. Protein: CATSDAGTNQPQHF.

This chain uses TRBV28 with TRBJ2-7, with D possibly being TRBD2 (5 bases). The CDR3 sequence is 13 residues long. The V gene's germline CDR1 is MDHEN and CDR2 SYDVKM. The V end lost 5 bases, the J end lost 4 bases, and 12 bases lay between the germline ends. CDR3 residues: CASSGWAGYEQYF. The DNA for the CDR3 is TGTGCCAGCAGTGGATGGGCGGGTTACGAGCAGTACTTC.

This sequence joins TRBV7-2 and TRBJ1-5, with 7 positions matching TRBD1. The CDR3 contains 15 residues. Germline V gene sequence: CDR1 SGHTA, CDR2 FQGNSA. Unmatched junction bases numbered 3, after V lost 3 bases and J lost 1 base. The CDR3 protein is CASSFGQESNQPQHF. The CDR3 DNA follows: TGTGCCAGCAGCTTCGGACAGGAGAGCAATCAGCCCCAGCATTTT.

The V call is TRBV7-2, the J call TRBJ2-5; 8 positions match TRBD2. The CDR3 totals 15 residues. Trimming removed 1 base from V and 7 bases from J; junction bases left unmatched: 8. Germline loops: CDR1 SGHTA, CDR2 FQGNSA. DNA for the CDR3: TGTGCCAGCAGCTTAGAGGGACTAGGGGGGGGGACCCAGTACTTC. Protein: CASSLEGLGGGTQYF. Full variable domain (remainder filled in from reference TRBV7-2 and TRBJ2-5): GAGVSQSPSNKVTEKGKDVELRCDPISGHTALYWYRQSLGQGLEFLIYFQGNSAPDKSGLPSDRFSAERTGGSVSTLTIQRTQQEDSAVYLCASSLEGLGGGTQYFGPGTRLLVL.

The chain carries TRBV30 and TRBJ1-3; 10 bases align to TRBD1. CDR1 is GTSNPN, CDR2 SVGIG, per germline (reference sequence). The CDR3 spans 16 residues. The J segment lost 4 bases and the V segment lost 0 bases, leaving 6 bases of the junction unmatched. The CDR3 loop is CAWSVRGQGMGNTIYF. As DNA, the CDR3 is TGTGCCTGGAGTGTACGGGGACAGGGGATGGGAAACACCATATATTTT. Filled out from reference TRBV30 and TRBJ1-3, the complete variable domain reads SQTIHQWPATLVQPVGSPLSLECTVEGTSNPNLYWYRQAAGRGLQLLFYSVGIGQISSEVPQNLSASRPQDRQFILSSKKLLLSDSGFYLCAWSVRGQGMGNTIYFGEGSWLTVV.

This clone has only a few counts. The chain has TRBV30 and TRBJ2-4, with 8 positions matching TRBD2. The CDR3 runs 17 residues. The V and J ends lost 0 bases and 2 bases, in that order; junction bases with no gene match: 9. Germline V gives CDR1 GTSNPN, CDR2 SVGIG (reference sequence). The chain's CDR3 is CAWSVGPSGRTKNIQYF. CDR3 nucleotide sequence: TGTGCCTGGAGTGTCGGTCCCAGCGGGAGAACCAAAAACATTCAGTACTTC.

The V gene is TRBV20-1, the J gene TRBJ2-7; 7 nucleotides line up with TRBD2. Trimming took 3 bases from V and 7 from J; bases not matched to a gene: 12. Germline CDR1 reads DFQATT; CDR2 reads SNEGSKA (reference sequence). This CDR3 has 14 residues. The CDR3 region has the DNA TGCAGTGCTAGTTGGCCGGCGGGAGTTAGGGAGCAGTACTTC. It is translated as CSASWPAGVREQYF.

In this sample, this clone turned up a few times. The chain carries TRBV5-1 and TRBJ2-1, with TRBD2 matching over 9 bases. Germline trimming cut 0 bases from V and 2 bases from J; bases unmatched to any gene: 6. The V gene's germline CDR1 is SGHRS and CDR2 YFSETQ. CDR3 length: 17 amino acids. The CDR3 DNA reads as TGCGCCAGCAGCTTGGCCCCTAGCGGGACCACCTACAATGAGCAGTTCTTC. Translating gives CASSLAPSGTTYNEQFF.

The V call is TRBV2, the J call TRBJ2-7; tentative D call: TRBD1 (6 bases). Trimming stripped 6 bases from V and 3 bases from J, with 12 bases between. Germline loops: CDR1 SNHLY, CDR2 FYNNEI. The CDR3 runs 13 residues. CDR3 region: CASRPTGSYEQYF. The DNA of the CDR3 is TGTGCCAGCAGACCCACAGGGAGCTACGAGCAGTACTTC.

The rearrangement links TRBV29-1 to TRBJ2-3, with TRBD2 identical over 9 bases. V dropped 7 bases and J dropped 3; count of bases not matched to a gene: 11. Germline V gene data show CDR1 as SQVTM and CDR2 as ANQGSEA. This CDR3 has 15 residues. The CDR3 sequence: CSGGRLAERTDTQYF. CDR3 coding DNA: TGCAGCGGGGGGAGACTAGCGGAAAGAACAGATACGCAGTATTTT.

The gene calls are TRBV25-1 and TRBJ1-1; D is unresolved. CDR1 is MGHDK and CDR2 is SYGVNS in the germline V gene. Trimming cost V 3 bases and J 6 bases, with 8 bases left between them. The CDR3 totals 12 residues. This CDR3 reads CASSEAWSEAFF. In DNA form, the CDR3 reads TGTGCCAGCAGTGAGGCATGGTCTGAAGCTTTCTTT.